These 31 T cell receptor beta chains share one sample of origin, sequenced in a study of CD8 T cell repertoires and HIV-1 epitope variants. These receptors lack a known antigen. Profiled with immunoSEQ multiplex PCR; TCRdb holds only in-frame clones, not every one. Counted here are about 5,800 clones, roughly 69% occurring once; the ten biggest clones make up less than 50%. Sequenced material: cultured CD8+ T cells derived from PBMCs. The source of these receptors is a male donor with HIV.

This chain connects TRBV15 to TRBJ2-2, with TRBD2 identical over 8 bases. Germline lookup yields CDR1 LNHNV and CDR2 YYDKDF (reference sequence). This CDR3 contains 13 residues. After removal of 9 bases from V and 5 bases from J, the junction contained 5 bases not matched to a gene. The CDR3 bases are TGTGCCACGAAGCGGGAGTTGACCGGGGAGCTGTTTTTT. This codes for CATKRELTGELFF.

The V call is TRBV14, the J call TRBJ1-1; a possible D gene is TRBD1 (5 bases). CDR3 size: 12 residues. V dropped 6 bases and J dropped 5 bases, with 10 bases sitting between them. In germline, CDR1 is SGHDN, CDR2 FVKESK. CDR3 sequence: CASSPGGTEAFF. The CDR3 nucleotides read TGTGCCAGCAGTCCCGGGGGAACTGAAGCTTTCTTT.

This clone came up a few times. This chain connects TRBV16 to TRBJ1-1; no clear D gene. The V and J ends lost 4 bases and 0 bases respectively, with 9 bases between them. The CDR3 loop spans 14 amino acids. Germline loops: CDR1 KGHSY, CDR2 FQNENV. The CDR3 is CASSLNTLNTEAFF. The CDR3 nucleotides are TGTGCCAGCAGCCTAAATACTTTGAACACTGAAGCTTTCTTT.

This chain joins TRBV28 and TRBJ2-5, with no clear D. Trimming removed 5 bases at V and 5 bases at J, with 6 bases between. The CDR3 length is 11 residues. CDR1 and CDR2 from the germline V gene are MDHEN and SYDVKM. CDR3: CASSNSETQYF. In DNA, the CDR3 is TGTGCCAGCAGTAATAGCGAGACCCAGTACTTC. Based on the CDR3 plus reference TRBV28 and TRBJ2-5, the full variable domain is DVKVTQSSRYLVKRTGEKVFLECVQDMDHENMFWYRQDPGLGLRLIYFSYDVKMKEKGDIPEGYSVSREKKERFSLILESASTNQTSMYLCASSNSETQYFGPGTRLLVL.

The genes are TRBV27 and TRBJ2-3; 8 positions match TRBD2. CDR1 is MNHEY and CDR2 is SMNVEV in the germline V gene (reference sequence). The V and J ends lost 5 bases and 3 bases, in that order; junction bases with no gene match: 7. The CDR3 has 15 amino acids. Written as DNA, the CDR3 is TGTGCCAGCAGTCCCTCCGGCGGGGGGACAGATACGCAGTATTTT. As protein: CASSPSGGGTDTQYF.

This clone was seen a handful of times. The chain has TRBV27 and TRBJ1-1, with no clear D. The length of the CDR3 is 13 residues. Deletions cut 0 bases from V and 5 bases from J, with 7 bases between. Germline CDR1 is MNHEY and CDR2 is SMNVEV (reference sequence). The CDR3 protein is CASSLSLVTEAFF. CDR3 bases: TGTGCCAGCAGTTTATCCTTGGTGACTGAAGCTTTCTTT.

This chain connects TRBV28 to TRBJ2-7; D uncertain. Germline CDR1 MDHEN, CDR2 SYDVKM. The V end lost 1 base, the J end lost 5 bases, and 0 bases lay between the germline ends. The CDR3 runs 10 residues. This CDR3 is CASSLYEQYF. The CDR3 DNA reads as TGTGCCAGCAGTTTATACGAGCAGTACTTC.

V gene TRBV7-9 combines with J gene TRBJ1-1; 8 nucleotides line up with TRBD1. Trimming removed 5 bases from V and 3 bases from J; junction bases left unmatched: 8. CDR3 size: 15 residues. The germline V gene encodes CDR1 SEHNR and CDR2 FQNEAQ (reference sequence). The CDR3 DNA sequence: TGTGCCAGCAGCCCTGGACAGGGCAGAGACACTGAAGCTTTCTTT. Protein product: CASSPGQGRDTEAFF. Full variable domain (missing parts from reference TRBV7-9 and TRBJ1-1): DTGVSQNPRHKITKRGQNVTFRCDPISEHNRLYWYRQTLGQGPEFLTYFQNEAQLEKSRLLSDRFSAERPKGSFSTLEIQRTEQGDSAMYLCASSPGQGRDTEAFFGQGTRLTVV.

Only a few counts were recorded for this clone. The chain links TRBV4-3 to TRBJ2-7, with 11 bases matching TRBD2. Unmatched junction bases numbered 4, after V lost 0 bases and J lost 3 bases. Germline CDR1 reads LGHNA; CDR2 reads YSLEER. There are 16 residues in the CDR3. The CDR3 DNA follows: TGCGCCAGCAGCCAAGATTACGGGACTAGCGGCTACGAGCAGTACTTC. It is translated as CASSQDYGTSGYEQYF.

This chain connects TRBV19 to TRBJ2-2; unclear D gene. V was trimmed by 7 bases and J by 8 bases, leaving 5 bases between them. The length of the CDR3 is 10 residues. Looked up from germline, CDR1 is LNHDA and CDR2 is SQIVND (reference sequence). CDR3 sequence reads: CASMAGELFF. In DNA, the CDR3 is TGTGCCAGTATGGCGGGGGAGCTGTTTTTT.

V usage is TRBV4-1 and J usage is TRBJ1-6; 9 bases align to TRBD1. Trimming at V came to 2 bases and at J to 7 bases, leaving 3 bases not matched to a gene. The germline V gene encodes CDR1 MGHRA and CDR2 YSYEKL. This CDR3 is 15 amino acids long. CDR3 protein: CASSQLGQGNSPLHF. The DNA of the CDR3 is TGCGCCAGCAGCCAACTAGGACAGGGGAATTCACCCCTCCACTTT.

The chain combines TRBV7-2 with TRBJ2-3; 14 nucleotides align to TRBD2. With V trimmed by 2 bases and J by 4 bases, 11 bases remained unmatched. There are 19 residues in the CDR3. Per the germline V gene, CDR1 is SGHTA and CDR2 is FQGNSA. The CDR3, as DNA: TGTGCCAGCAGCTTAAACCCAAGGACTAGCGGGAGGTGGGCAGATACGCAGTATTTT. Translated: CASSLNPRTSGRWADTQYF.

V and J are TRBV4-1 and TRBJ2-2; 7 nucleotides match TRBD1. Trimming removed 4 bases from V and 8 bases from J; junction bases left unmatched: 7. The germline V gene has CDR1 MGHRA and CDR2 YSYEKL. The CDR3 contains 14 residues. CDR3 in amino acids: CASSRDRVPGELFF. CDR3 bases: TGCGCCAGCAGCCGCGACAGGGTTCCTGGGGAGCTGTTTTTT.

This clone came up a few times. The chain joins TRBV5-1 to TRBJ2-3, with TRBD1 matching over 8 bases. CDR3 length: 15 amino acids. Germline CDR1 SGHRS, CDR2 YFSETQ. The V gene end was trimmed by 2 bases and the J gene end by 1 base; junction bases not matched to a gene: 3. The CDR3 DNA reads TGCGCCAGCAGCTTCGGACAGGGAGGCACAGATACGCAGTATTTT. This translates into CASSFGQGGTDTQYF.

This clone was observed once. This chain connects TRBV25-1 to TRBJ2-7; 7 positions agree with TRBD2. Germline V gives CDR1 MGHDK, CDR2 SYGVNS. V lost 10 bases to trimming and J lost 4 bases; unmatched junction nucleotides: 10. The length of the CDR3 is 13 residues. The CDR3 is CATGGASGYEQYF. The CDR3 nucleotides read TGTGCCACCGGAGGCGCTAGCGGTTACGAGCAGTACTTC.

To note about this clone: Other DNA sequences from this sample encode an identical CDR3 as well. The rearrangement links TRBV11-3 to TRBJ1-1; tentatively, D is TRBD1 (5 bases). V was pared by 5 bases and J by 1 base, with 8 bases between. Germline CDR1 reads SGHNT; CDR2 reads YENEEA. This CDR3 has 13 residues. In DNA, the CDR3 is TGTGCCAGCAGCCTCGGGGGGAACACTGAAGCTTTCTTT. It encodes CASSLGGNTEAFF.

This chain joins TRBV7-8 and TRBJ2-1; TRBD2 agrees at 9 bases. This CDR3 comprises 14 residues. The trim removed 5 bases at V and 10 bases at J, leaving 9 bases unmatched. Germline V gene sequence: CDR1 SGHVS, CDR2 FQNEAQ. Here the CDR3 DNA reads TGTGCCAGCAGCCCGGGACTAGCAGCGCCCGAGCAGTTCTTC. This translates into CASSPGLAAPEQFF.

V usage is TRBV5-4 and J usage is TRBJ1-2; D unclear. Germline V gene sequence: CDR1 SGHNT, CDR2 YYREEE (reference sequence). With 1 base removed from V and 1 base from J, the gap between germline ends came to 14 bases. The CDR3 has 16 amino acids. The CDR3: CASSLYPQDINYGYTF. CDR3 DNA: TGTGCCAGCAGCTTGTACCCCCAGGATATTAACTATGGCTACACCTTC.

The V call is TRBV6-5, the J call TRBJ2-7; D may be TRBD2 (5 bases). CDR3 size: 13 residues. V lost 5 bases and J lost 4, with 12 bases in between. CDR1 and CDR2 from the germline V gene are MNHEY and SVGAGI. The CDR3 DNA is TGTGCCAGCAGTCCCCAACTAGAATACGAGCAGTACTTC. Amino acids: CASSPQLEYEQYF.

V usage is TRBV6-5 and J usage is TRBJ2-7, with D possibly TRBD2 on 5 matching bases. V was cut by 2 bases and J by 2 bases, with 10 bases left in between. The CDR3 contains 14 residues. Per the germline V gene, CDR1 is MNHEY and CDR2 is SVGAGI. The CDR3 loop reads CASSYIDGAYEQYF. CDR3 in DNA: TGTGCCAGCAGTTACATCGACGGGGCCTACGAGCAGTACTTC.

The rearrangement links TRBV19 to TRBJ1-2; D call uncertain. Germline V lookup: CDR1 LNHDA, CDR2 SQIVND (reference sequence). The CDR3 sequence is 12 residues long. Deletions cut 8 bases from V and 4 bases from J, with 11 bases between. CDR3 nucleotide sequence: TGTGCCAGTCAGGCCGGGATCTATGGCTACACCTTC. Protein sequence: CASQAGIYGYTF.

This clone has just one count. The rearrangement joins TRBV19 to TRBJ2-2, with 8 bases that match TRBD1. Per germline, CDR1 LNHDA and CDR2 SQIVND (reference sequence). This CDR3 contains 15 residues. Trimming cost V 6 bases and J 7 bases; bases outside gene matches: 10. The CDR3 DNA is TGTGCCAGTAGAACAGAGCAGGGGGCCGGCGGGGAGCTGTTTTTT. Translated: CASRTEQGAGGELFF.

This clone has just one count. CDR3 in amino acids: CASSPFGERGYTF. The CDR3 coding sequence is TGTGCCAGCAGCCCATTCGGGGAGCGAGGCTACACCTTC. The chain employs TRBV9 and TRBJ1-2; D gene uncertain. With 4 bases removed from V and 8 bases from J, the gap between germline ends came to 15 bases. CDR1 is SGDLS, CDR2 YYNGEE, per germline. The CDR3 has 13 residues.

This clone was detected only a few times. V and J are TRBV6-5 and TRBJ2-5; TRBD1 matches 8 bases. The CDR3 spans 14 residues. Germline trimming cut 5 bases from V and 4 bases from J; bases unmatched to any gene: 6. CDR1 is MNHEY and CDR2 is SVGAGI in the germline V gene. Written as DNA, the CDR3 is TGTGCCAGCAGTAATACAGGGGGGCGAGAGACCCAGTACTTC. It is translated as CASSNTGGRETQYF.

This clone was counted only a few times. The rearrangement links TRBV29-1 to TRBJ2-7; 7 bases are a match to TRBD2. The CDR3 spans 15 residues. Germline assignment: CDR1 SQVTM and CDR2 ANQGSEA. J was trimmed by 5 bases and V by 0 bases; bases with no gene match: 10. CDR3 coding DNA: TGCAGCGTTGAAGATGTAGGACTAGTGTCAGACGAGCAGTACTTC. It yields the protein CSVEDVGLVSDEQYF.

This CDR3 is CASSLGGVFADTQYF. In nucleotides, the CDR3 is TGTGCCAGCAGTTTGGGGGGGGTATTTGCAGATACGCAGTATTTT. The chain links TRBV28 to TRBJ2-3, with TRBD2 matching over 7 bases. CDR1 and CDR2 (germline): MDHEN, SYDVKM. The CDR3 is 15 residues long. After removal of 3 bases from V and 4 bases from J, the junction contained 7 bases not matched to a gene.

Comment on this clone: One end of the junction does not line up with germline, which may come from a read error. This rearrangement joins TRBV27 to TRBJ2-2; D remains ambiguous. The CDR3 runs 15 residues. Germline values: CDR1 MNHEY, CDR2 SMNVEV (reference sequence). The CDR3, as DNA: TGTACCAGCAGTCCCGTTGGGTCTGACACCGGGGAGCTGTTTTTT. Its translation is CTSSPVGSDTGELFF.

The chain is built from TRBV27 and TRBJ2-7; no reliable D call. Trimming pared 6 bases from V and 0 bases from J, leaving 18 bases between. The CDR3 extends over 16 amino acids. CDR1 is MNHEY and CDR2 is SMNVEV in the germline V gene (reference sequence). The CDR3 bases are TGTGCCAGCAGGGGTACAACGACCCTCGGCTCCTACGAGCAGTACTTC. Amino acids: CASRGTTTLGSYEQYF.

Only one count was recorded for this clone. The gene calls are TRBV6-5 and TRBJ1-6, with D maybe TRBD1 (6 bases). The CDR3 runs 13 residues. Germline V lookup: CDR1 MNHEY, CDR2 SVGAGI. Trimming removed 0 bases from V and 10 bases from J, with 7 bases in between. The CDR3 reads CASSYSQGSPLHF. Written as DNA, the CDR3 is TGTGCCAGCAGTTACTCGCAGGGGTCACCCCTCCACTTT.

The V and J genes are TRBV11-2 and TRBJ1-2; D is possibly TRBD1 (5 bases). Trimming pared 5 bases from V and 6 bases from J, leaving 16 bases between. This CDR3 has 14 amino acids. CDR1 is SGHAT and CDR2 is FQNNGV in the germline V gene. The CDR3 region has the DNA TGTGCCAGCAGCACCGGGGCGTCGGCCCATGGCTACACCTTC. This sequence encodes CASSTGASAHGYTF. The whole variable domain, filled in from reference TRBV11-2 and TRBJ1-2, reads EAGVAQSPRYKIIEKRQSVAFWCNPISGHATLYWYQQILGQGPKLLIQFQNNGVVDDSQLPKDRFSAERLKGVDSTLKIQPAKLEDSAVYLCASSTGASAHGYTFGSGTRLTVV.

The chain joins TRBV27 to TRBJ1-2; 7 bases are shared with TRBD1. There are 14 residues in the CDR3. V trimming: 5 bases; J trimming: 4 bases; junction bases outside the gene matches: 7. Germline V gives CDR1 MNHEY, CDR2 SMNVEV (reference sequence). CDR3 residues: CASSPGQALYGYTF. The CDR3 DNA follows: TGTGCCAGCAGTCCTGGACAGGCCCTCTATGGCTACACCTTC.